This TCR beta chain was sequenced in a study of T cell changes during pregnancy in multiple sclerosis. The germline CDR1 and CDR2 sequences are KGHSH and LQKENI. The CDR3 runs 16 residues. The V end was cut by 0 bases, the J end by 5 bases, with 17 bases between. Assay used: immunoSEQ multiplex PCR; TCRdb lists only in-frame clones, some missing. Of roughly 97,000 clones in the sample, 90% were seen once. This receptor was taken from a female donor in good health, enrolled as a control in a pregnancy study. The specimen was peripheral blood, collected in the second trimester of pregnancy. The chain couples TRBV18 to TRBJ2-7, with D tentatively TRBD1 (5 bases). The CDR3 DNA reads TGTGCCAGCTCACCACCGGGGCCAGGGTTAGCTGACGAGCAGTACTTC. Residues: CASSPPGPGLADEQYF. The whole variable domain, filled in from reference TRBV18 and TRBJ2-7, reads NAGVMQNPRHLVRRRGQEARLRCSPMKGHSHVYWYRQLPEEGLKFMVYLQKENIIDESGMPKERFSAEFPKEGPSILRIQQVVRGDSAAYFCASSPPGPGLADEQYFGPGTRLTVT.